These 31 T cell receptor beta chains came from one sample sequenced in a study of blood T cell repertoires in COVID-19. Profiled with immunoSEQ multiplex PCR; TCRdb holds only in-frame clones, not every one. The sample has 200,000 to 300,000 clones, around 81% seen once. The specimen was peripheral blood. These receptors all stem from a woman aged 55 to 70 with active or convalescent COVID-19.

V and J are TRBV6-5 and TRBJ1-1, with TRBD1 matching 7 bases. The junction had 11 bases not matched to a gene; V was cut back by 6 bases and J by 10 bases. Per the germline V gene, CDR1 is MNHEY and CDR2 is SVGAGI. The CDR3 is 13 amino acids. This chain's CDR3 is CASSPTQGERAFF. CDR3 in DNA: TGTGCCAGCAGCCCAACGCAGGGGGAAAGAGCTTTCTTT.

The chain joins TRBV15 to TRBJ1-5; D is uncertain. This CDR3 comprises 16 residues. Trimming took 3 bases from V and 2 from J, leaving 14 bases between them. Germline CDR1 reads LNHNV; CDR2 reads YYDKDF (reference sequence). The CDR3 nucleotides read TGTGCCACCAGCAGGCTAGAACGGGTGGGCAATCAGCCCCAGCATTTT. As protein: CATSRLERVGNQPQHF.

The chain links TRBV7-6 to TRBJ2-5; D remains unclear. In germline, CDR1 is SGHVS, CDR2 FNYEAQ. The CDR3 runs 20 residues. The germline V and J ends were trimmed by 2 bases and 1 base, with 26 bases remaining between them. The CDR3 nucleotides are TGTGCCAGCAGCTTACGTATGATGGTTCGGTCTACTGGTTTCCAAGAGACCCAGTACTTC. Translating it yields CASSLRMMVRSTGFQETQYF.

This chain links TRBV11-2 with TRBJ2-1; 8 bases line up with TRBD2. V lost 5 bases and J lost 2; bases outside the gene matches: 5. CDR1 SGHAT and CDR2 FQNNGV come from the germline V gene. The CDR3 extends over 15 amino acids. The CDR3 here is CASSHQRGTYNEQFF. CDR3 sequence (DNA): TGTGCCAGCAGCCACCAGCGGGGGACCTACAATGAGCAGTTCTTC.

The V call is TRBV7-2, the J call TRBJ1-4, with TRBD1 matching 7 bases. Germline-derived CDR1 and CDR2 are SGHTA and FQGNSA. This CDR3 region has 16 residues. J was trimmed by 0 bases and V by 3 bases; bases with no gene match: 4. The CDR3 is CASSLGQWTTNEKLFF. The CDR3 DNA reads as TGTGCCAGCAGCTTGGGACAGTGGACAACTAATGAAAAACTGTTTTTT.

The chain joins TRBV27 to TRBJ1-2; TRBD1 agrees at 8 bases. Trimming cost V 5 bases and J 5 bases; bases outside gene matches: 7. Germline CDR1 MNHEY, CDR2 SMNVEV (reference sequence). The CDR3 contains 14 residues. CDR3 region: CASSPLDREYGYTF. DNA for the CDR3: TGTGCCAGCAGTCCTCTGGACAGGGAATATGGCTACACCTTC.

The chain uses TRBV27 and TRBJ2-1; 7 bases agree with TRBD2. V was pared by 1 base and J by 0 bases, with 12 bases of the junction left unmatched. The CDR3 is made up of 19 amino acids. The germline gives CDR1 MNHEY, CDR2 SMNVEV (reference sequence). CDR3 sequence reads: CASSLWASGQRSSYNEQFF. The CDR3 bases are TGTGCCAGCAGTTTATGGGCTAGCGGACAACGAAGCTCCTACAATGAGCAGTTCTTC.

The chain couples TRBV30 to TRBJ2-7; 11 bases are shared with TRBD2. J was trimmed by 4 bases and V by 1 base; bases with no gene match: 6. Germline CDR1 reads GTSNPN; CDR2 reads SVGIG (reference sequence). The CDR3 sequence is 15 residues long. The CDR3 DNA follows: TGTGCCTGGAGTGAGCTGACTAGCGGGACGTACGAGCAGTACTTC. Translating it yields CAWSELTSGTYEQYF.

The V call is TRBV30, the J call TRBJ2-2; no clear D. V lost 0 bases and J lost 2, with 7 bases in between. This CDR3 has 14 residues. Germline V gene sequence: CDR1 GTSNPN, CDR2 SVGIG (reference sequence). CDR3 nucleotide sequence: TGTGCCTGGAGTGTTGGGCTTAACACCGGGGAGCTGTTTTTT. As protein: CAWSVGLNTGELFF. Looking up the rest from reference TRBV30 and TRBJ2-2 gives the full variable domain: SQTIHQWPATLVQPVGSPLSLECTVEGTSNPNLYWYRQAAGRGLQLLFYSVGIGQISSEVPQNLSASRPQDRQFILSSKKLLLSDSGFYLCAWSVGLNTGELFFGEGSRLTVL.

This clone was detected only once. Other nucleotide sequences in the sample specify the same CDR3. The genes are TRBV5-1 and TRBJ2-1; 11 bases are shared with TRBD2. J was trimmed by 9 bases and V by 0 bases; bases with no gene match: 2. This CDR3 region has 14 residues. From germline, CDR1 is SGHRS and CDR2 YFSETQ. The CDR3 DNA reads TGCGCCAGCAGCTTGGAGCTAGCGGGAGGTGAGCAGTTCTTC. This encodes CASSLELAGGEQFF.

CDR3: CASSPDRGPSYGYTF. CDR3 coding DNA: TGTGCCAGCAGCCCGGACAGGGGGCCAAGCTATGGCTACACCTTC. The chain uses TRBV6-2 or TRBV6-3 and TRBJ1-2, with 11 nucleotides matching TRBD1. V gave up 6 bases and J gave up 4 bases; unmatched junction bases: 7. CDR3 length: 15 amino acids. Germline CDR1 reads MNHEY; CDR2 reads SVGEGT.

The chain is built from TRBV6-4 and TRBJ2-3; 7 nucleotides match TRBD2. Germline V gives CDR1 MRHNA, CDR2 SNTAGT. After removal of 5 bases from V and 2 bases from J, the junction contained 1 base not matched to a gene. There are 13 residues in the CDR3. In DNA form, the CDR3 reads TGTGCCAGCAGTAGCGGGGACACAGATACGCAGTATTTT. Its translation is CASSSGDTDTQYF.

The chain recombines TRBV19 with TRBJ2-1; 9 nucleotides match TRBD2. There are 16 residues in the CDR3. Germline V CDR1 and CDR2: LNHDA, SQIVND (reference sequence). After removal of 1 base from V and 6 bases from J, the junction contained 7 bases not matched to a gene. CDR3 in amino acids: CASSIALAGRRNEQFF. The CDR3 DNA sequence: TGTGCCAGTAGTATAGCCCTAGCGGGAAGACGCAATGAGCAGTTCTTC. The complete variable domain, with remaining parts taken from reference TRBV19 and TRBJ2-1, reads DGGITQSPKYLFRKEGQNVTLSCEQNLNHDAMYWYRQDPGQGLRLIYYSQIVNDFQKGDIAEGYSVSREKKESFPLTVTSAQKNPTAFYLCASSIALAGRRNEQFFGPGTRLTVL.

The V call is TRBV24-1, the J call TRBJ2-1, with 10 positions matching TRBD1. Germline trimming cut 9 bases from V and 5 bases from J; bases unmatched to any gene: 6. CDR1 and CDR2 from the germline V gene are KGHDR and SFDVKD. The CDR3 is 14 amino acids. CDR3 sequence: CATGWGTGDNEQFF. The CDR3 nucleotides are TGTGCCACCGGCTGGGGGACAGGGGACAATGAGCAGTTCTTC.

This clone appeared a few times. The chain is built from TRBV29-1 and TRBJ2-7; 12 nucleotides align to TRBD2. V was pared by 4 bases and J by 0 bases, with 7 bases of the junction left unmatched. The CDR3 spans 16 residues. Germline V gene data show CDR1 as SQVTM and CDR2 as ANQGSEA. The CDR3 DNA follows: TGCAGCGTTGTAAATCAGACTAGCGGGGGCTCCTACGAGCAGTACTTC. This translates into CSVVNQTSGGSYEQYF.

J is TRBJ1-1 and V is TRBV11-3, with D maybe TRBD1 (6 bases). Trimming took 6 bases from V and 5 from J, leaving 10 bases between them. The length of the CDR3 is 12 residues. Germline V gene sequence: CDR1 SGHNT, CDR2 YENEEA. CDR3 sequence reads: CASRSTGTEAFF. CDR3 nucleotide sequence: TGTGCCAGCAGATCAACAGGGACTGAAGCTTTCTTT.

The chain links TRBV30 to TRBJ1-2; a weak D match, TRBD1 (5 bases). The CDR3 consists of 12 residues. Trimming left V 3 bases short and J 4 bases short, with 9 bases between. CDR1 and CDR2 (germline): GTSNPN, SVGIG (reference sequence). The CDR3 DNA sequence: TGTGCCTGGAGATGGGGCGGCTATGGCTACACCTTC. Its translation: CAWRWGGYGYTF.

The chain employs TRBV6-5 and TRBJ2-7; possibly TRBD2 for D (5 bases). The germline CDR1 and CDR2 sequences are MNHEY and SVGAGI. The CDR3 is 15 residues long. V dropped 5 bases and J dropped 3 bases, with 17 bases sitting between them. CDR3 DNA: TGTGCCAGCAGTCGTACCGGGATACGGGACTACGAGCAGTACTTC. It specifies CASSRTGIRDYEQYF.

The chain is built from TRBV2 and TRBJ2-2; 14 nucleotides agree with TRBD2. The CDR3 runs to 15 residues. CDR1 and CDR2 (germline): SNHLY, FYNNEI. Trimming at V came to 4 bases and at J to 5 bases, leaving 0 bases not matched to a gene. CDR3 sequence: CASSGTSGRTGELFF. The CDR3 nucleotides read TGTGCCAGCAGTGGGACTAGCGGGAGGACCGGGGAGCTGTTTTTT.

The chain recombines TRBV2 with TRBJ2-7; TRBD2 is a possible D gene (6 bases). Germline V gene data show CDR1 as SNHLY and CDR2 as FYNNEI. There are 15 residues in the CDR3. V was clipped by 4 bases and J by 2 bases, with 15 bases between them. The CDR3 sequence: CASSVGSSAPYEQYF. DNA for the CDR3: TGTGCCAGCAGTGTAGGGTCTAGCGCTCCCTACGAGCAGTACTTC.

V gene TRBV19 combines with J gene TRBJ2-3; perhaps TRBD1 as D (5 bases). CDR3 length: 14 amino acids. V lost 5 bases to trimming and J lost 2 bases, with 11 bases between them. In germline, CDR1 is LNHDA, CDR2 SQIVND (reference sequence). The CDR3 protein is CASSVQTVTDTQYF. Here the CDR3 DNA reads TGTGCCAGTAGTGTCCAGACAGTCACAGATACGCAGTATTTT.

Here the CDR3 reads CASSLAESGTGDTGELFF. CDR3 nucleotides: TGTGCCAGCAGCTTAGCGGAATCCGGGACAGGGGACACCGGGGAGCTGTTTTTT. The chain is built from TRBV7-6 and TRBJ2-2; 10 bases fit TRBD1. The germline CDR1 and CDR2 sequences are SGHVS and FNYEAQ. The CDR3 is 18 amino acids. V was clipped by 0 bases and J by 3 bases; unmatched bases: 7.

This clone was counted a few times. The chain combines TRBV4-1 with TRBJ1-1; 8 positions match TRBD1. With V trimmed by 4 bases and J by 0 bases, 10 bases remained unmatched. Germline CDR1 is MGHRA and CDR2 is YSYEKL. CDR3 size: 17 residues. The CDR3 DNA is TGCGCCAGCAGCCCGTGGTGGACAGGGCGTCTGAACACTGAAGCTTTCTTT. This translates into CASSPWWTGRLNTEAFF.

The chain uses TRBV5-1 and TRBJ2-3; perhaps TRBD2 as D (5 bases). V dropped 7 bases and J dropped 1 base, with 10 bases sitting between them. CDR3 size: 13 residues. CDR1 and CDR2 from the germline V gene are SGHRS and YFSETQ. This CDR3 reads CASGLEGTDTQYF. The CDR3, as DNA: TGCGCCAGCGGACTTGAGGGCACAGATACGCAGTATTTT. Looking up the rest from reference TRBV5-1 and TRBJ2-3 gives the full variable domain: KAGVTQTPRYLIKTRGQQVTLSCSPISGHRSVSWYQQTPGQGLQFLFEYFSETQRNKGNFPGRFSGRQFSNSRSEMNVSTLELGDSALYLCASGLEGTDTQYFGPGTRLTVL.

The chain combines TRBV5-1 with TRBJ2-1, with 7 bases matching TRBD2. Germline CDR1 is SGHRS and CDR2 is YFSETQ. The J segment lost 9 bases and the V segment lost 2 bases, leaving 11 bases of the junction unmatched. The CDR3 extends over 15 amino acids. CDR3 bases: TGCGCCAGCAGCTTTGTTGCGGGAGAATTCGGTGAGCAGTTCTTC. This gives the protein CASSFVAGEFGEQFF. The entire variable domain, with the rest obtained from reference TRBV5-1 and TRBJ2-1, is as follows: KAGVTQTPRYLIKTRGQQVTLSCSPISGHRSVSWYQQTPGQGLQFLFEYFSETQRNKGNFPGRFSGRQFSNSRSEMNVSTLELGDSALYLCASSFVAGEFGEQFFGPGTRLTVL.

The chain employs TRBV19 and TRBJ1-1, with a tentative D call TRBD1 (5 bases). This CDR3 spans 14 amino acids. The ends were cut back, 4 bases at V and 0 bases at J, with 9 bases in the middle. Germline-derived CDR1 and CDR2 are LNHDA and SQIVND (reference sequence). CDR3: CASSTPGMNTEAFF. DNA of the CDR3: TGTGCCAGTAGTACGCCAGGGATGAACACTGAAGCTTTCTTT.

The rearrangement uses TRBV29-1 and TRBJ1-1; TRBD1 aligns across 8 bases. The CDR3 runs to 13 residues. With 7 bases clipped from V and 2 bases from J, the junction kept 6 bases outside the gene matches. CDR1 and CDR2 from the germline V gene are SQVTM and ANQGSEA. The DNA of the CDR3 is TGCAGCGCTAATCAGGGGGCTAACACTGAAGCTTTCTTT. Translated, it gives CSANQGANTEAFF.

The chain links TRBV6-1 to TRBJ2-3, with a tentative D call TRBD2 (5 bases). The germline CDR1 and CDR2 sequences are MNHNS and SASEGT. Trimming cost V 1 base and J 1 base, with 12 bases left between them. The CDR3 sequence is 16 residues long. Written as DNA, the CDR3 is TGTGCCAGCAGTGAAGTCGCGAGCGGCGGCACAGATACGCAGTATTTT. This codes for CASSEVASGGTDTQYF.

The CDR3 DNA reads as TGCGCCAGCAGACGGCTAGCGGGAGGTAACAATGAGCAGTTCTTC. Translating gives CASRRLAGGNNEQFF. The V and J genes are TRBV4-1 and TRBJ2-1; 11 bases map to TRBD2. Germline V gives CDR1 MGHRA, CDR2 YSYEKL. The CDR3 has 15 amino acids. Trimming cost V 6 bases and J 5 bases; bases outside gene matches: 6.

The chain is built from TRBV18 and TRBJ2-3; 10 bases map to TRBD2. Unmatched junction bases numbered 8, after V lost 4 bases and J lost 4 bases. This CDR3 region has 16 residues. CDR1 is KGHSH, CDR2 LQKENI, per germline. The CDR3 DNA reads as TGTGCCAGCTCACGATTGGGACTAGCGAATGCAGATACGCAGTATTTT. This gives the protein CASSRLGLANADTQYF.

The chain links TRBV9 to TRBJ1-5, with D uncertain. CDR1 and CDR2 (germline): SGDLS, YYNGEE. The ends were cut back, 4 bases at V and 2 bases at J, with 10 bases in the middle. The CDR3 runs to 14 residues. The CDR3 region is CASSSYEGNQPQHF. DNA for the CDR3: TGTGCCAGCAGCTCCTACGAGGGCAATCAGCCCCAGCATTTT.